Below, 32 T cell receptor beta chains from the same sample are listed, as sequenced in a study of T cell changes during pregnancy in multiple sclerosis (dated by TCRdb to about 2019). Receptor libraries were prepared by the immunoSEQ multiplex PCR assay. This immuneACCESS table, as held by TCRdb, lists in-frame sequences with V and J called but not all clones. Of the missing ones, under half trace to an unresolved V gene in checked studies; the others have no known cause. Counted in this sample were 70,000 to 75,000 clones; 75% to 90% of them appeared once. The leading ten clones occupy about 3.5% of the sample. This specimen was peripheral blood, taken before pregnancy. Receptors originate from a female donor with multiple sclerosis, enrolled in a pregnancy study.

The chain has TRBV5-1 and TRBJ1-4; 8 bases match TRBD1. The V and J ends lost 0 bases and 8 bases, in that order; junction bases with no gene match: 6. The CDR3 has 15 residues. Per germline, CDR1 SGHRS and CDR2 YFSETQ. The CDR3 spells CASSLEQGVLEKLFF. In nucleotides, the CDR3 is TGCGCCAGCAGCTTGGAACAGGGGGTGCTAGAAAAACTGTTTTTT. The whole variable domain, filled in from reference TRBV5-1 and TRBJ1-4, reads KAGVTQTPRYLIKTRGQQVTLSCSPISGHRSVSWYQQTPGQGLQFLFEYFSETQRNKGNFPGRFSGRQFSNSRSEMNVSTLELGDSALYLCASSLEQGVLEKLFFGSGTQLSVL.

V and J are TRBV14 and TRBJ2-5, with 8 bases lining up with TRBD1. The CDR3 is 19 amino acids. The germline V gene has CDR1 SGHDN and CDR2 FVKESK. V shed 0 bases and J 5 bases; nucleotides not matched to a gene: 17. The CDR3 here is CASSQEAPVTGGGRETQYF. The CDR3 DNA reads TGTGCCAGCAGCCAAGAAGCCCCGGTTACAGGGGGAGGAAGGGAGACCCAGTACTTC. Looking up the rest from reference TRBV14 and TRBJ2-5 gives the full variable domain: EAGVTQFPSHSVIEKGQTVTLRCDPISGHDNLYWYRRVMGKEIKFLLHFVKESKQDESGMPNNRFLAERTGGTYSTLKVQPAELEDSGVYFCASSQEAPVTGGGRETQYFGPGTRLLVL.

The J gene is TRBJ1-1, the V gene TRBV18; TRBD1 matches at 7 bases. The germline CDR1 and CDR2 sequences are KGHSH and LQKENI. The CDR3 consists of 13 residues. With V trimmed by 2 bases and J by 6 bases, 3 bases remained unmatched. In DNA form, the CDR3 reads TGTGCCAGCTCACCAAACAGGGGCTCTGAAGCTTTCTTT. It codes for CASSPNRGSEAFF.

The CDR3 sequence is CASSQDPGGGPHEQFF. Written as DNA, the CDR3 is TGTGCCAGCAGCCAAGATCCTGGGGGAGGGCCCCATGAGCAGTTCTTC. The chain links TRBV4-2 to TRBJ2-1; 7 positions match TRBD2. This CDR3 spans 16 amino acids. Germline CDR1 and CDR2: LGHNA and YNFKEQ. V was pared by 0 bases and J by 8 bases, with 10 bases of the junction left unmatched.

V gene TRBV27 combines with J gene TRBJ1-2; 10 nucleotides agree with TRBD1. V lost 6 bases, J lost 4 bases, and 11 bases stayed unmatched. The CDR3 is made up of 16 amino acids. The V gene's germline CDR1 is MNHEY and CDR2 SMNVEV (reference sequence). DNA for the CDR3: TGTGCCAGCAGCCCACGACAGGGGGCAAATTCCTATGGCTACACCTTC. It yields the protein CASSPRQGANSYGYTF.

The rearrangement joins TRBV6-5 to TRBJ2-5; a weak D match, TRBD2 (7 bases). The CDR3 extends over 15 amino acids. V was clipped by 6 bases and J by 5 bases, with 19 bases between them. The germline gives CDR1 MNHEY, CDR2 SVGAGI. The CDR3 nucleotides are TGTGCCAGCAGCCGCGTGGGGGGGCGCGAGGAGACCCAGTACTTC. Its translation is CASSRVGGREETQYF.

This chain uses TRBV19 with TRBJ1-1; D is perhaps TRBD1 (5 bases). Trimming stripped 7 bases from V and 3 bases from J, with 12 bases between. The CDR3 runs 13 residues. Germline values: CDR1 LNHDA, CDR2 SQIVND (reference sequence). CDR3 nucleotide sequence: TGTGCCAGTATAGGGGCCTACCACACTGAAGCTTTCTTT. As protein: CASIGAYHTEAFF.

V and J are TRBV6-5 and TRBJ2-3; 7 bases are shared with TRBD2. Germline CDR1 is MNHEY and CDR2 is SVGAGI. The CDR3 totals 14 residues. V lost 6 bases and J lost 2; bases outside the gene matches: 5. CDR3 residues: CASRRAGFTDTQYF. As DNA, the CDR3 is TGTGCCAGCAGGAGAGCGGGGTTCACAGATACGCAGTATTTT.

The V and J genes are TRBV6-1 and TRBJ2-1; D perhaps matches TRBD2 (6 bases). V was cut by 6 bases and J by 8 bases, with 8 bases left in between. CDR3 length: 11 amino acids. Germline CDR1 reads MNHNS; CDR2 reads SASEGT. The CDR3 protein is CASRERDEQFF. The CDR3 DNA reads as TGTGCCAGCAGGGAGCGGGATGAGCAGTTCTTC.

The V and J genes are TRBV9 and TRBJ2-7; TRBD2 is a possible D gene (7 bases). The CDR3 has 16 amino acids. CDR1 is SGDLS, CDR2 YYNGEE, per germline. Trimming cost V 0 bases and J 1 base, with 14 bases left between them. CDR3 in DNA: TGTGCCAGCAGCGTAGATGAGGGGGGGTCGTCCTACGAGCAGTACTTC. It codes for CASSVDEGGSSYEQYF.

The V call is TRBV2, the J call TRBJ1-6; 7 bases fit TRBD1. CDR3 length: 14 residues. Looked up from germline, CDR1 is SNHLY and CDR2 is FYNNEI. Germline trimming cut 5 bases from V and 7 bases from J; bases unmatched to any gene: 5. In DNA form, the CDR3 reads TGTGCCAGCAGTCAGGACAGGATGAATTCACCCCTCCACTTT. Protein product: CASSQDRMNSPLHF. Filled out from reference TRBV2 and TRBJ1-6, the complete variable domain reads EPEVTQTPSHQVTQMGQEVILRCVPISNHLYFYWYRQILGQKVEFLVSFYNNEISEKSEIFDDQFSVERPDGSNFTLKIRSTKLEDSAMYFCASSQDRMNSPLHFGNGTRLTVT.

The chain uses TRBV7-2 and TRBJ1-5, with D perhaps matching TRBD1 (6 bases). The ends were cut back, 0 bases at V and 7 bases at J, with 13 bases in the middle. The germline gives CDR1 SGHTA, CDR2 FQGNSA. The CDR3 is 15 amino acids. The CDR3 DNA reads TGTGCCAGCAGCTTAGCAGCAGGGGCTCGACAGCCCCAGCATTTT. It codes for CASSLAAGARQPQHF.

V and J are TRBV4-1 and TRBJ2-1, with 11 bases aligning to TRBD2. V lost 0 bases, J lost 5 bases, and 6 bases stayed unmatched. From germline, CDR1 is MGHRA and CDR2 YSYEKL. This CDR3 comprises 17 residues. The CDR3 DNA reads TGCGCCAGCAGCCAAGAAGGGCAGACTAGCGGGGACAATGAGCAGTTCTTC. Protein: CASSQEGQTSGDNEQFF.

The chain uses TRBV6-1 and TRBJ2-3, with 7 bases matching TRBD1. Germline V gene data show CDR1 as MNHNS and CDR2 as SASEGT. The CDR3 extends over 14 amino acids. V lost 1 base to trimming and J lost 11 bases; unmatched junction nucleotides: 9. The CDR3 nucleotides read TGTGCCAGCAGTGAAGATGGAAGGGGGCGGTTGCAGTATTTT. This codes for CASSEDGRGRLQYF.

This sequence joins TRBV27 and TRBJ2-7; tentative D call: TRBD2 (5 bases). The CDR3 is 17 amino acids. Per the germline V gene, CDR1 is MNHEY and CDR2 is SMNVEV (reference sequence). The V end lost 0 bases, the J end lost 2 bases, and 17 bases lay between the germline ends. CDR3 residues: CASSLSGLASTTYEQYF. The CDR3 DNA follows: TGTGCCAGCAGTTTATCCGGACTGGCGAGTACCACCTACGAGCAGTACTTC.

CDR3 DNA sequence: TGTGCCAGCAGCTTCTGGGGGGGCTTGAACACCGGGGAGCTGTTTTTT. Translation gives CASSFWGGLNTGELFF. The chain has TRBV7-9 and TRBJ2-2, with a weak D call TRBD2 (7 bases). V was clipped by 3 bases and J by 1 base, with 12 bases between them. CDR1 is SEHNR and CDR2 is FQNEAQ in the germline V gene (reference sequence). The CDR3 spans 16 residues.

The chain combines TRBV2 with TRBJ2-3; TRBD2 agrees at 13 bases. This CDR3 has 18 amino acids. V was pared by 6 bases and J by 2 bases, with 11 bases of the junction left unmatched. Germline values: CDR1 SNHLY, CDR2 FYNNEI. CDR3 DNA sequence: TGTGCCAGCAGACTTTTAGGGGGGACTAGCGGGACCACAGATACGCAGTATTTT. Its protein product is CASRLLGGTSGTTDTQYF.

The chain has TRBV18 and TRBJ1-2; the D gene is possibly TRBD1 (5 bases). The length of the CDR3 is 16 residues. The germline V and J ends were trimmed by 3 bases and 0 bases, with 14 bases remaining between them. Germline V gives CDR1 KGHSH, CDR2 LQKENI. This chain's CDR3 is CASSPLEGLANYGYTF. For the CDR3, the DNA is TGTGCCAGCTCACCCTTGGAGGGACTAGCTAACTATGGCTACACCTTC.

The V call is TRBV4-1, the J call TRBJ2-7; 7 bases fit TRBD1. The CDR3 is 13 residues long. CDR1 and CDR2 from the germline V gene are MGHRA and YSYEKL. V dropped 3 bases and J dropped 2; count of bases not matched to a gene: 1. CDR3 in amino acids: CASSHDRAYEQYF. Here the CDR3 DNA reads TGCGCCAGCAGCCACGACAGGGCCTACGAGCAGTACTTC.

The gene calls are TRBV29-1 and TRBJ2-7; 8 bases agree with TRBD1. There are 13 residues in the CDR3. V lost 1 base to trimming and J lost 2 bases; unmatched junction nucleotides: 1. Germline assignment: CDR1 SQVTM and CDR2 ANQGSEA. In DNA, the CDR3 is TGCAGCGTTGAAGGGACAGGGACCTACGAGCAGTACTTC. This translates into CSVEGTGTYEQYF.

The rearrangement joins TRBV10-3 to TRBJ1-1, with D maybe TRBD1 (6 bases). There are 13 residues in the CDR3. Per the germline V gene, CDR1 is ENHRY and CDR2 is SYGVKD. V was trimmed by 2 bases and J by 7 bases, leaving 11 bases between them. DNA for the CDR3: TGTGCCATCAGTGAGAGACAGGCGATTGAAGCTTTCTTT. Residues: CAISERQAIEAFF.

The CDR3 DNA reads TGCGCCAGCAGTTCCTCGCAGGTGTATAGCAATCAGCCCCAGCATTTT. Translation: CASSSSQVYSNQPQHF. The J gene is TRBJ1-5, the V gene TRBV23-1; no reliable D call. TRBV23-1 is treated as an ORF (open reading frame) with a function not yet certain. The CDR3 covers 16 residues. The V gene lost 5 bases and the J gene lost 0 bases, with 14 bases spanning the gap.

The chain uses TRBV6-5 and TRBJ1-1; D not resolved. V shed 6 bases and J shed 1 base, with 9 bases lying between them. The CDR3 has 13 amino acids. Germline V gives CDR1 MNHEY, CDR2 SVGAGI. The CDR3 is CASRLIRNTEAFF. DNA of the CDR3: TGTGCCAGCAGGCTGATCAGGAACACTGAAGCTTTCTTT.

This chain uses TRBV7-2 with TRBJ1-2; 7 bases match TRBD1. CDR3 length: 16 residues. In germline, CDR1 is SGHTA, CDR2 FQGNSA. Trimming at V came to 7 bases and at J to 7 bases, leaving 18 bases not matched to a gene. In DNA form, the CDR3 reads TGTGCCAGCAACCTAAGGGGGCAGGCGTTGACCGGTGGCTACACCTTC. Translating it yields CASNLRGQALTGGYTF.

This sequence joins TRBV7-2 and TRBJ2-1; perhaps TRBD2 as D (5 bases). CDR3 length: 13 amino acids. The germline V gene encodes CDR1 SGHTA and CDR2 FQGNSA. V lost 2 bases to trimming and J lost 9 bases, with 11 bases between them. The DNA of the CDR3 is TGTGCCAGCAGCTTACTCGGTCGGGGTGAGCAGTTCTTC. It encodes CASSLLGRGEQFF.

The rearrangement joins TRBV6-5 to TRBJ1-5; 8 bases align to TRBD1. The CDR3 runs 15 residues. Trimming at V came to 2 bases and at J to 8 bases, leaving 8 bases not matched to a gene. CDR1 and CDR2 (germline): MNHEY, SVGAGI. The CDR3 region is CASSYGRGPFEPQHF. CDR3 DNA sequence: TGTGCCAGCAGTTACGGCAGGGGGCCTTTCGAGCCCCAGCATTTT.

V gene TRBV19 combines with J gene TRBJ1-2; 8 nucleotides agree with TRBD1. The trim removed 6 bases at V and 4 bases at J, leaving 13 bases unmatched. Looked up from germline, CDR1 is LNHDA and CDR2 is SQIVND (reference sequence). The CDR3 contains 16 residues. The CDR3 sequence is CASSPSGTGSLYGYTF. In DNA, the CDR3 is TGTGCCAGTAGCCCCTCGGGGACAGGCAGCCTCTATGGCTACACCTTC.

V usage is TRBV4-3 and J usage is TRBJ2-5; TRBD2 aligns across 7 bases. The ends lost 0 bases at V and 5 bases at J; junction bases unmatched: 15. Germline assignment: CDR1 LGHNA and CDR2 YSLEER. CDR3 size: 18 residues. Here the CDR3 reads CASSQDLEGLGGSETQYF. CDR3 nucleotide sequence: TGCGCCAGCAGCCAAGATTTAGAGGGCCTGGGAGGGAGTGAGACCCAGTACTTC.

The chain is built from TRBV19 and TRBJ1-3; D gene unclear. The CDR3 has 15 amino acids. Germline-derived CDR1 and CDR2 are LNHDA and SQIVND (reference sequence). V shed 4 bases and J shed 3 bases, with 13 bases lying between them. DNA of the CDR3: TGTGCCAGTAGTACCTCGGGTATTGATGGAAACACCATATATTTT. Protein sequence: CASSTSGIDGNTIYF.

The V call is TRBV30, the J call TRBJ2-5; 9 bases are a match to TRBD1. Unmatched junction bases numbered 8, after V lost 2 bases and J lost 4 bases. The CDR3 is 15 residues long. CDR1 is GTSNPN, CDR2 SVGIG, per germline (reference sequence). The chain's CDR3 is CAWSPRRDRAETQYF. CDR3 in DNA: TGTGCCTGGAGTCCCCGCAGGGACAGGGCAGAGACCCAGTACTTC.

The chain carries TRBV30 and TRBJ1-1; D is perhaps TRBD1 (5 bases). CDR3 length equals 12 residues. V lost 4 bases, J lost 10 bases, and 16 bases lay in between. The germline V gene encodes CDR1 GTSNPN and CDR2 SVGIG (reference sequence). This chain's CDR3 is CAWTRIGGLAFF. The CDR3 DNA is TGTGCCTGGACCCGAATTGGGGGGTTAGCTTTCTTT.

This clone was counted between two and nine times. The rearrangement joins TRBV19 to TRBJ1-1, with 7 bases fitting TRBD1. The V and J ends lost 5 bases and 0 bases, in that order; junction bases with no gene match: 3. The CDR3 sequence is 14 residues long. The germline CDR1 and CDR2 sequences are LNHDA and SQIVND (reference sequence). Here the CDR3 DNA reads TGTGCCAGTAGTGGGGACAGCCTGAACACTGAAGCTTTCTTT. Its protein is CASSGDSLNTEAFF.